This T cell receptor beta chain was observed in a study of CD4+ T cells in melanoma. Broader study findings: Reportedly, melanoma neoantigen-specific CD4+ T cells showed varied differentiation states. CD8+ T cell, macrophage and B cell function reportedly correlated with neoantigen-specific CD4+ T cells.

V lost 5 bases to trimming and J lost 2 bases, with 10 bases between them. Per germline, CDR1 SNHLY and CDR2 FYNNEI. There are 13 residues in the CDR3. Libraries were prepared by immunoSEQ multiplex PCR; TCRdb keeps only in-frame clonotypes and omits some of them. The sample contains 15,000 or so clones, 65% to 85% of which appear only once. Details on this clone: Its antigen is undetermined. The sample contains more than one DNA sequence encoding this CDR3.

This chain joins TRBV2 and TRBJ2-7; no firm D call. This TCR derives from a human donor with melanoma. Material for sequencing was cells from a culture (not recorded whether cultured in vitro). Here the CDR3 reads CASSFPLTYEQYF. The CDR3 DNA reads TGTGCCAGCAGTTTTCCCCTAACCTACGAGCAGTACTTC.